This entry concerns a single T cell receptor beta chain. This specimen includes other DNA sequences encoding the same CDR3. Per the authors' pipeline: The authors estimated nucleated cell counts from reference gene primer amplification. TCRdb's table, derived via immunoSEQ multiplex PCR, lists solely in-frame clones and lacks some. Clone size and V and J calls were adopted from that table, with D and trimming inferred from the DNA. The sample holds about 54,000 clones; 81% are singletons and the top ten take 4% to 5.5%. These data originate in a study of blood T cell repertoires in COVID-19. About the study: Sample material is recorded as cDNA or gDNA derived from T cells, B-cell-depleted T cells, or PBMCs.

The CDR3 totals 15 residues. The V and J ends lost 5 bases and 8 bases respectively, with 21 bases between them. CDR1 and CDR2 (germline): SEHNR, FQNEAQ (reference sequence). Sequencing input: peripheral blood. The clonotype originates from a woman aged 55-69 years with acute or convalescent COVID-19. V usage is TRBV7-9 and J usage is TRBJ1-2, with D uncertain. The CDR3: CASSRGESPAGGYTF. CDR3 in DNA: TGTGCCAGCAGCCGAGGTGAGTCCCCCGCCGGGGGCTACACCTTC. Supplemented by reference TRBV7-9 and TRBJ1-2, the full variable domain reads DTGVSQNPRHKITKRGQNVTFRCDPISEHNRLYWYRQTLGQGPEFLTYFQNEAQLEKSRLLSDRFSAERPKGSFSTLEIQRTEQGDSAMYLCASSRGESPAGGYTFGSGTRLTVV.